The clone carrying this TCR beta chain showed up just a few times. Its matching antigen is unknown. The data were obtained in a study of T cell repertoires in cytomegalovirus infection. Study-wide background: HLA-B-restricted CMV epitopes that are well studied, plus recently identified HLA-C-restricted ones, were used by the study. Public TCR beta signatures indicated both CMV infection and matching HLA type.

From the reads, TCRdb called clonotypes with MiXCR, one entry per CDR3 protein. The sample lists about 400,000 distinct CDR3 sequences, around a third seen once, with roughly 13% in the top ten. The ends were cut back, 7 bases at V and 4 bases at J, with 13 bases in the middle. The CDR3 covers 13 residues. The germline gives CDR1 MNHEY, CDR2 SVGEGT. This sequence joins TRBV6-2 or TRBV6-3 and TRBJ1-1; TRBD1 is a possible D gene (5 bases). The source material was cultured PBMCs, sampled from culture after CMV antigen stimulation. The source of this sequence is a human donor in good health (CMV status not recorded). Some clones in this sample may be carry-over from other donors' samples. CDR3 residues: CASTWGWSTEAFF. DNA of the CDR3: TGTGCCAGCACGTGGGGCTGGAGCACTGAAGCTTTCTTT.